A single sample is the source of the 18 T cell receptor beta chains below, sequenced in a study of blood T cell repertoires in COVID-19. Libraries were prepared by immunoSEQ multiplex PCR; TCRdb keeps only in-frame clonotypes and omits some of them. This sample has around 370,000 clones, with 90% found just once. Material for sequencing was peripheral blood. The receptor set was obtained from a man younger than 35 with active or convalescent COVID-19.

The chain recombines TRBV5-1 with TRBJ2-5; D gene ambiguous. Trimming removed 0 bases from V and 0 bases from J, with 6 bases in between. CDR3 length: 14 residues. CDR1 SGHRS and CDR2 YFSETQ come from the germline V gene. CDR3 amino acids: CASSLARYQETQYF. The CDR3 nucleotides read TGCGCCAGCAGCTTGGCCCGGTACCAAGAGACCCAGTACTTC.

V and J are TRBV7-2 and TRBJ2-7; D gene ambiguous. Deletions cut 2 bases from V and 1 base from J, with 3 bases between. The CDR3 is made up of 12 amino acids. Germline V CDR1 and CDR2: SGHTA, FQGNSA. For the CDR3, the DNA is TGTGCCAGCAGCTTATATTCCTACGAGCAGTACTTC. It translates to CASSLYSYEQYF.

J is TRBJ2-7 and V is TRBV28, with D possibly TRBD1 on 6 matching bases. Germline V lookup: CDR1 MDHEN, CDR2 SYDVKM. The V gene lost 4 bases and the J gene lost 8 bases, with 12 bases spanning the gap. CDR3 length: 12 residues. The CDR3 sequence is CASSSTGTKQYF. The CDR3 DNA reads as TGTGCCAGCAGTTCAACAGGGACGAAGCAGTACTTC.

The rearrangement joins TRBV5-1 to TRBJ1-1, with a possible D match to TRBD1 (6 bases). This CDR3 contains 14 residues. Germline lookup yields CDR1 SGHRS and CDR2 YFSETQ. V gave up 4 bases and J gave up 2 bases, with 12 bases separating them. CDR3: CASSVSQGNTEAFF. DNA for the CDR3: TGCGCCAGCAGCGTCTCACAGGGAAACACTGAAGCTTTCTTT.

This sequence joins TRBV6-1 and TRBJ1-5; D possibly corresponds to TRBD1 (5 bases). Trimming took off 7 bases at V and 7 bases at J, with 11 bases between the two ends. Per the germline V gene, CDR1 is MNHNS and CDR2 is SASEGT. The CDR3 loop spans 12 amino acids. The DNA for the CDR3 is TGTGCCAGCAACGCAGGGTTGCAGCCCCAGCATTTT. Protein product: CASNAGLQPQHF.

The chain carries TRBV7-6 and TRBJ1-6; TRBD1 might be the D (5 bases). Germline V gene sequence: CDR1 SGHVS, CDR2 FNYEAQ. The CDR3 covers 16 residues. Trimming pared 5 bases from V and 3 bases from J, leaving 14 bases between. DNA for the CDR3: TGTGCCAGCAGCCAGACAGCCGGCCACTATAATTCACCCCTCCACTTT. It translates to CASSQTAGHYNSPLHF.

The chain carries TRBV19 and TRBJ1-5, with 7 bases lining up with TRBD1. The CDR3 is 12 amino acids. The germline gives CDR1 LNHDA, CDR2 SQIVND (reference sequence). The J segment lost 6 bases and the V segment lost 7 bases, leaving 3 bases of the junction unmatched. The CDR3, as DNA: TGTGCCAGTAATACAGGGGTTCAGCCCCAGCATTTT. It specifies CASNTGVQPQHF.

CDR3 loop: CASSSLGTGNYEQYF. CDR3 coding DNA: TGTGCCAGCAGCTCCCTCGGGACAGGGAACTACGAGCAGTACTTC. The rearrangement links TRBV7-9 to TRBJ2-7, with 9 bases that match TRBD1. Germline CDR1 SEHNR, CDR2 FQNEAQ (reference sequence). The CDR3 consists of 15 residues. The trim removed 4 bases at V and 3 bases at J, leaving 7 bases unmatched.

V is TRBV7-9 and J is TRBJ1-2, with D possibly TRBD1 on 5 matching bases. The CDR3 is made up of 15 amino acids. V lost 5 bases and J 5 bases, leaving 18 bases between the germline ends. The V gene's germline CDR1 is SEHNR and CDR2 FQNEAQ (reference sequence). The CDR3 reads CASSRQGTDGYGYTF. CDR3 nucleotides: TGTGCCAGCAGCCGTCAGGGAACTGACGGGTATGGCTACACCTTC.

The chain links TRBV9 to TRBJ2-7, with D tentatively TRBD1 (6 bases). Trimming stripped 4 bases from V and 5 bases from J, with 13 bases between. There are 13 residues in the CDR3. Germline V gives CDR1 SGDLS, CDR2 YYNGEE. CDR3 in DNA: TGTGCCAGCAGCCAGGGGTACATCCACGAGCAGTACTTC. This gives the protein CASSQGYIHEQYF.

The table lists this clone with a few counts. The chain is built from TRBV19 and TRBJ1-2; no reliable D call. V was pared by 6 bases and J by 1 base, with 15 bases between. The CDR3 has 15 residues. The germline V gene has CDR1 LNHDA and CDR2 SQIVND (reference sequence). CDR3 nucleotides: TGTGCCAGTAGGGCGTTAATGGGAGTTAACTATGGCTACACCTTC. Its translation is CASRALMGVNYGYTF. Full variable domain (remainder filled in from reference TRBV19 and TRBJ1-2): DGGITQSPKYLFRKEGQNVTLSCEQNLNHDAMYWYRQDPGQGLRLIYYSQIVNDFQKGDIAEGYSVSREKKESFPLTVTSAQKNPTAFYLCASRALMGVNYGYTFGSGTRLTVV.

This clone has a handful of counts. This rearrangement joins TRBV11-2 to TRBJ2-1; D is possibly TRBD1 (5 bases). CDR1 and CDR2 from the germline V gene are SGHAT and FQNNGV. This CDR3 contains 15 residues. V gave up 8 bases and J gave up 0 bases, with 14 bases separating them. CDR3 sequence: CASSYRQISYNEQFF. The CDR3 region has the DNA TGTGCCAGCTCCTATCGACAGATCTCCTACAATGAGCAGTTCTTC.

The chain is built from TRBV7-3 and TRBJ1-2; 10 bases are a match to TRBD1. V was pared by 6 bases and J by 2 bases, with 12 bases of the junction left unmatched. Germline V CDR1 and CDR2: SGHTA, FQGTGA. The CDR3 runs 17 residues. The CDR3 region is CASSSAGTGAKNYGYTF. The CDR3 bases are TGTGCCAGCAGTTCAGCCGGGACAGGGGCAAAGAACTATGGCTACACCTTC.

This chain links TRBV2 with TRBJ1-2, with 7 bases fitting TRBD1. Trimming removed 6 bases from V and 4 bases from J; junction bases left unmatched: 2. The CDR3 sequence is 12 residues long. The germline CDR1 and CDR2 sequences are SNHLY and FYNNEI. The chain's CDR3 is CASRDRVYGYTF. In nucleotides, the CDR3 is TGTGCCAGCAGAGACAGGGTCTATGGCTACACCTTC.

This rearrangement joins TRBV7-2 to TRBJ2-7; maybe TRBD1 (5 bases). There are 15 residues in the CDR3. Germline lookup yields CDR1 SGHTA and CDR2 FQGNSA. With 1 base removed from V and 3 bases from J, the gap between germline ends came to 13 bases. The CDR3 loop is CASSLGQSYNYEQYF. The CDR3 nucleotides read TGTGCCAGCAGCTTAGGACAGTCTTATAACTACGAGCAGTACTTC. Looking up the rest from reference TRBV7-2 and TRBJ2-7 gives the full variable domain: GAGVSQSPSNKVTEKGKDVELRCDPISGHTALYWYRQSLGQGLEFLIYFQGNSAPDKSGLPSDRFSAERTGGSVSTLTIQRTQQEDSAVYLCASSLGQSYNYEQYFGPGTRLTVT.

The genes are TRBV6-2 or TRBV6-3 and TRBJ1-2; no clear D gene. The CDR3 totals 12 residues. CDR1 MNHEY and CDR2 SVGEGT come from the germline V gene. Trimming pared 1 base from V and 8 bases from J, leaving 8 bases between. CDR3 loop: CASSYFLRGYTF. DNA for the CDR3: TGTGCCAGCAGTTACTTTTTACGGGGCTACACCTTC.

The gene calls are TRBV25-1 and TRBJ1-5; TRBD1 agrees at 9 bases. There are 15 residues in the CDR3. Germline loops: CDR1 MGHDK, CDR2 SYGVNS. After removal of 3 bases from V and 4 bases from J, the junction contained 4 bases not matched to a gene. CDR3 protein: CASSDGQGRNQPQHF. The CDR3 coding sequence is TGTGCCAGCAGTGATGGACAGGGGAGGAATCAGCCCCAGCATTTT.

The CDR3 DNA reads TGTGCCAGCATTCGGGGACAGGGGGCCTACGAGCAGTACTTC. Amino acids: CASIRGQGAYEQYF. V usage is TRBV25-1 and J usage is TRBJ2-7; 11 bases are shared with TRBD1. V dropped 7 bases and J dropped 2; count of bases not matched to a gene: 4. Germline V gives CDR1 MGHDK, CDR2 SYGVNS. The CDR3 covers 14 residues.